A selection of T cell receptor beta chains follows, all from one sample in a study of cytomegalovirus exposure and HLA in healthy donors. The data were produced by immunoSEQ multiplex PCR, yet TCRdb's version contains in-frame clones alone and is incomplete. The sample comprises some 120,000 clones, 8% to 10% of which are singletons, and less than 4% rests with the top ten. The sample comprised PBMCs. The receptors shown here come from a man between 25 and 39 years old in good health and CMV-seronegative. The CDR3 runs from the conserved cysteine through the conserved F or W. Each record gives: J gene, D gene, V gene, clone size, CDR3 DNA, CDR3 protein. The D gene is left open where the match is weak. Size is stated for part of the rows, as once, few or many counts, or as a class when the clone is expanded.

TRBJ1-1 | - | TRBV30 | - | TGTGCCTGGAGTATGAGCACTGAAGCTTTCTTT | CAWSMSTEAFF
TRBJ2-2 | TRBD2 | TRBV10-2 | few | TGCGCCAGCAGTGAAGGACTAGCGATATCGAACACCGGGGAGCTGTTTTTT | CASSEGLAISNTGELFF
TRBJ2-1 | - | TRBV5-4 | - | TGTGCCAGCAGCTCCCTTCTAGGTGAGCAGTTCTTC | CASSSLLGEQFF
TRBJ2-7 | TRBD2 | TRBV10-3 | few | TGTGCCATCAGTGAGTCTATTCTGGGGGGGAGGTTCGACGAGCAGTACTTC | CAISESILGGRFDEQYF
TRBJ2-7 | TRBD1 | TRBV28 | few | TGTGCCACCGAGGACAGGGCCTACGAGCAGTACTTC | CATEDRAYEQYF
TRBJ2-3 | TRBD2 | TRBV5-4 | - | TGTGCCAGCAGCTCGGGCGGGGGGGCGACAGATACGCAGTATTTT | CASSSGGGATDTQYF
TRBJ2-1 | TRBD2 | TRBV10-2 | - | TGCGCCAGCAGCCCCACTAGCGGGGGTTACAATGAGCAGTTCTTC | CASSPTSGGYNEQFF
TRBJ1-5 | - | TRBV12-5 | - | TGTGCTAGTGGTTTGGTTGGGTTCGAGGGCTCGGAGCGACAGCCCCAGCATTTT | CASGLVGFEGSERQPQHF
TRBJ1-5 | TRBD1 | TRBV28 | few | TGTGCCAGCAGACTCGACAGGGCTGATAATCAGCCCCAGCATTTT | CASRLDRADNQPQHF
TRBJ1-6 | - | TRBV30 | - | TGTGCCTGGGGCGACACGGCCCATAATTCACCCCTCCACTTT | CAWGDTAHNSPLHF
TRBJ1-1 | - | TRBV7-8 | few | TGTGCCAGCAGCTTAGCGCGGAGGGGCACTGAAGCTTTCTTT | CASSLARRGTEAFF
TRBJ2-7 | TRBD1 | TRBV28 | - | TGTGCCAGCAGTTTAGGCCGTACAGGGGGGTACGAGCAGTACTTC | CASSLGRTGGYEQYF
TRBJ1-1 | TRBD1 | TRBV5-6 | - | TGTGCCAGCAGCGTGGGACAGAAAAACACTGAAGCTTTCTTT | CASSVGQKNTEAFF
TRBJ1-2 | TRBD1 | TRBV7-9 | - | TGTGCCAGCAGCTGGGGACAGGGGGTTGCTAACTATGGCTACACCTTC | CASSWGQGVANYGYTF
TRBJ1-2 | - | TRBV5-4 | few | TGTGCCAGCAGCTTGGTTGGGAGGGCGTTCGGTGGCTACACCTTC | CASSLVGRAFGGYTF
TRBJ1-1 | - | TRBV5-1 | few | TGCGCCAGCAGGTCCGAGAGCACTGAAGCTTTCTTT | CASRSESTEAFF
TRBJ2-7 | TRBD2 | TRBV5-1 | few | TGCGCCAGCAGCGATAGCGGGAGTGCCTACGAGCAGTACTTC | CASSDSGSAYEQYF
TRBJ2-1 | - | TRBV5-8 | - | TGTGCCAGCAGCTTGTTTAGTGCGGGGCTAGCGCTGGGGAATGAGCAGTTCTTC | CASSLFSAGLALGNEQFF
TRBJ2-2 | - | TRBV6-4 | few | TGTGCCAGCAGTGACTCAGCCACCGGGGAGCTGTTTTTT | CASSDSATGELFF
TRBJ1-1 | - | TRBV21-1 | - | TGTGCCAGCAGCTACCGGGAGTCTATGAACACTGAAGCTTTCTTT | CASSYRESMNTEAFF
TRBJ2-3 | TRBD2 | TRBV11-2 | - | TGTGCCAGCAGCTTAGATCGGGGGGACACAGATACGCAGTATTTT | CASSLDRGDTDTQYF
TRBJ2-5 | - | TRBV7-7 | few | TGTGCTAGCACCAGGGGCAGGGGAGTAGGAGAGACCCAGTACTTC | CASTRGRGVGETQYF
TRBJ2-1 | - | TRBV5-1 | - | TGCGCCAGCAGCTTGGGTGTTGCGAGCTACAATGAGCAGTTCTTC | CASSLGVASYNEQFF
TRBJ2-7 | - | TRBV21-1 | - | TGTGCCAGCAGCAAAAGTAAAGCATCCTACGAGCAGTACTTC | CASSKSKASYEQYF
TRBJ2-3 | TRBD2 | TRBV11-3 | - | TGTGCCAGCAGCTTGGTAGCGGGAGGGGTGACAGATACGCAGTATTTT | CASSLVAGGVTDTQYF
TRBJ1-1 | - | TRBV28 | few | TGTGCCAGCAGCTCCGGGGGGGCGCGGGTTGAAGCTTTCTTT | CASSSGGARVEAFF
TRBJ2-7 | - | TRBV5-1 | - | TGCGCCAGCAGCCGGGGAACCTACGAGCAGTACTTC | CASSRGTYEQYF
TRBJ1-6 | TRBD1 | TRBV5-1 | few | TGCGCCAGCAGCTTGGAAACAGGGGGACAGTCACCCCTCCACTTT | CASSLETGGQSPLHF
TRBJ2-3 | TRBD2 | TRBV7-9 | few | TGTGCCAGCAGCCAGGGGACTAGCGGAGCCACAGATACGCAGTATTTT | CASSQGTSGATDTQYF
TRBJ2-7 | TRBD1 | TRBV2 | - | TGTGCCAGCAGTAGGGACAGGGTCAACGAGCAGTACTTC | CASSRDRVNEQYF
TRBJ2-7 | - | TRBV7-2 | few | TGTGCCAGCAGCTTATGGACACAGGCCCCCTACGAGCAGTACTTC | CASSLWTQAPYEQYF
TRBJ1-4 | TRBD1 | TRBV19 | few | TGTGCCAGTAGTATGGACAGGACCAATGAAAAACTGTTTTTT | CASSMDRTNEKLFF
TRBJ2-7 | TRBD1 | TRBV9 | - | TGTGCCAGCAGTGTGGGACAGGGGTACTCCTACGAGCAGTACTTC | CASSVGQGYSYEQYF
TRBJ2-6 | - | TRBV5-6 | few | TGTGCCAGCAGCTTGGAAGGGGTTGGGGCCAACGTCCTGACTTTC | CASSLEGVGANVLTF
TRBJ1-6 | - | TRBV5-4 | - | TGTGCCCGACTCCGACCCCTCAAGCGCTCCTATAATTCACCCCTCCACTTT | CARLRPLKRSYNSPLHF
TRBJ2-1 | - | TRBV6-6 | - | TGTGCCAGCAAAGGGATTCGGGGTGAGCAGTTCTTC | CASKGIRGEQFF
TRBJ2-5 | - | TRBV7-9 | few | TGTGCCAGCAGCTCTGCTTCCGGGACCCAGTACTTC | CASSSASGTQYF
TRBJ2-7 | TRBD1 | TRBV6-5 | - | TGTGCCAGCAGTTACGGGGGACAGGGGTTCTACGAGCAGTACTTC | CASSYGGQGFYEQYF
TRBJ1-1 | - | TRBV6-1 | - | TGTGCCAGCAGCGCCAGGGTCACTGAAGCTTTCTTT | CASSARVTEAFF
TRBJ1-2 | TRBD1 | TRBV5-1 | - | TGCGCCAGCAGGCCCACACAGGGGAACTATGGCTACACCTTC | CASRPTQGNYGYTF